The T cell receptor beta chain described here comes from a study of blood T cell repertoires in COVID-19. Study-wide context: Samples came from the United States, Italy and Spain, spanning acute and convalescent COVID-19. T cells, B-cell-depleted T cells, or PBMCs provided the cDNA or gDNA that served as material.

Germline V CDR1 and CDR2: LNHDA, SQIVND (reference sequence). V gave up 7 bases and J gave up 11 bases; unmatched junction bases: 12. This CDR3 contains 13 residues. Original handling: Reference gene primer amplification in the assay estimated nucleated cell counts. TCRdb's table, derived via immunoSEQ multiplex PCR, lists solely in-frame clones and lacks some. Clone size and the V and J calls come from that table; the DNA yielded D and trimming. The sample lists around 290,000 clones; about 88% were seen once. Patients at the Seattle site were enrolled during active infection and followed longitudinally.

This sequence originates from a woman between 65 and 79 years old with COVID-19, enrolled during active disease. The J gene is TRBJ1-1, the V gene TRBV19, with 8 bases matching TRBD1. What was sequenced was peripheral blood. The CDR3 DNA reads TGTGCCAGTATGCCCTACAGGGGGTTAACGGCTTTCTTT. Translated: CASMPYRGLTAFF.